The 16 T cell receptor beta chains given below trace back to one sample, sequenced in a study of cytomegalovirus exposure and HLA in healthy donors. The PCR had 60 Vbeta and 13 Jbeta primers. Profiling relied on immunoSEQ multiplex PCR, and the TCRdb table lists in-frame clones only, not all of them. The profile covers 200,000 to 300,000 clones, with approximately 78% appearing a single time and 0.45% to 0.5% taken by the ten largest. The sequenced material came from PBMCs. The source is a boy aged 5-17 years in good health and CMV-seronegative.

This clone was counted once. This sequence joins TRBV10-3 and TRBJ2-3, with D possibly TRBD2 on 5 matching bases. Trimming took off 3 bases at V and 1 base at J, with 8 bases between the two ends. CDR3 size: 14 residues. Germline lookup yields CDR1 ENHRY and CDR2 SYGVKD. The CDR3 bases are TGTGCCATCAGTGATTTCGGGGGCACAGATACGCAGTATTTT. Translating it yields CAISDFGGTDTQYF.

The chain links TRBV13 to TRBJ2-1; D may be TRBD2 (9 bases). Between the trimmed V and J ends, which lost 5 bases and 4 bases, there was a span of 30 bases. The CDR3 sequence is 20 residues long. Germline CDR1 and CDR2: PRHDT and FYEKMQ (reference sequence). The CDR3 DNA sequence: TGTGCCAGCAGCACCCGGGCAGGGGGCGAGGATAGCGGGAGATACAATGAGCAGTTCTTC. It encodes CASSTRAGGEDSGRYNEQFF. The full variable domain, completed using reference TRBV13 and TRBJ2-1, is AAGVIQSPRHLIKEKRETATLKCYPIPRHDTVYWYQQGPGQDPQFLISFYEKMQSDKGSIPDRFSAQQFSDYHSELNMSSLELGDSALYFCASSTRAGGEDSGRYNEQFFGPGTRLTVL.

V usage is TRBV2 and J usage is TRBJ1-5, with D maybe TRBD1 (6 bases). Trimming took off 8 bases at V and 0 bases at J, with 17 bases between the two ends. The germline V gene has CDR1 SNHLY and CDR2 FYNNEI. This CDR3 is built from 16 residues. CDR3 sequence reads: CASGSTGARSNQPQHF. In DNA, the CDR3 is TGTGCCAGCGGTTCGACAGGAGCCCGTAGCAATCAGCCCCAGCATTTT.

The genes are TRBV11-2 and TRBJ1-2, with D maybe TRBD1 (5 bases). V was pared by 8 bases and J by 3 bases, with 13 bases between. Germline V CDR1 and CDR2: SGHAT, FQNNGV. CDR3 length equals 13 residues. DNA for the CDR3: TGTGCCAGCCTGATGGGGGGGGACTATGGCTACACCTTC. It is translated as CASLMGGDYGYTF. Full variable domain (missing parts from reference TRBV11-2 and TRBJ1-2): EAGVAQSPRYKIIEKRQSVAFWCNPISGHATLYWYQQILGQGPKLLIQFQNNGVVDDSQLPKDRFSAERLKGVDSTLKIQPAKLEDSAVYLCASLMGGDYGYTFGSGTRLTVV.

CDR3 sequence (DNA): TGCGCCAGCACCATGAGCGTCCGGGGTGCCCTGGAGACCCAGTACTTC. Translated: CASTMSVRGALETQYF. This chain joins TRBV10-1 and TRBJ2-5; the D gene is possibly TRBD2 (5 bases). Germline CDR1 is WNHNN and CDR2 is SYGVQD (reference sequence). The CDR3 has 16 amino acids. V was clipped by 7 bases and J by 5 bases, with 23 bases between them.

The chain has TRBV5-6 and TRBJ2-7, with 7 bases matching TRBD2. With 3 bases clipped from V and 2 bases from J, the junction kept 11 bases outside the gene matches. This CDR3 region has 16 residues. The V gene's germline CDR1 is SGHDT and CDR2 YYEEEE. This CDR3 reads CASSSIREGNAYEQYF. The CDR3 DNA follows: TGTGCCAGCAGCTCGATCAGGGAGGGGAATGCCTACGAGCAGTACTTC.

The chain employs TRBV7-2 and TRBJ2-5; tentatively, D is TRBD2 (6 bases). This CDR3 comprises 15 residues. V was pared by 5 bases and J by 1 base, with 14 bases between. Germline assignment: CDR1 SGHTA and CDR2 FQGNSA. The CDR3 DNA reads TGTGCCAGCAGCCGCGGGGCGGGGACCCAAGAGACCCAGTACTTC. Its translation is CASSRGAGTQETQYF.

J is TRBJ2-7 and V is TRBV23-1; 8 bases agree with TRBD1. TRBV23-1 is noted as an ORF with a role that remains uncertain. Unmatched junction bases numbered 6, after V lost 5 bases and J lost 0 bases. The CDR3 totals 15 residues. CDR3 sequence reads: CASSTGTGSSYEQYF. Written as DNA, the CDR3 is TGCGCCAGCAGTACGGGGACAGGCAGCTCCTACGAGCAGTACTTC.

This chain uses TRBV7-9 with TRBJ1-2; 7 nucleotides align to TRBD1. Germline trimming cut 1 base from V and 0 bases from J; bases unmatched to any gene: 8. This CDR3 is 17 amino acids long. CDR1 and CDR2 from the germline V gene are SEHNR and FQNEAQ (reference sequence). CDR3 region: CASSLGGGGKANYGYTF. The DNA for the CDR3 is TGTGCCAGCAGCTTAGGCGGAGGGGGCAAAGCTAACTATGGCTACACCTTC.

V and J are TRBV7-9 and TRBJ2-1, with 8 bases that match TRBD2. Germline assignment: CDR1 SEHNR and CDR2 FQNEAQ (reference sequence). V lost 5 bases to trimming and J lost 8 bases; unmatched junction nucleotides: 8. The CDR3 spans 14 residues. The CDR3 DNA sequence: TGTGCCAGCAGCCCAGGACTAGCCTCCCATGAGCAGTTCTTC. This gives the protein CASSPGLASHEQFF.

The J gene is TRBJ1-1, the V gene TRBV7-6; D is unresolved. The CDR3 totals 13 residues. Deletions cut 4 bases from V and 4 bases from J, with 10 bases between. Germline CDR1 is SGHVS and CDR2 is FNYEAQ. The CDR3 here is CASSSQLRTEAFF. The CDR3 nucleotides are TGTGCCAGCAGCTCACAGTTACGCACTGAAGCTTTCTTT.

This rearrangement joins TRBV30 to TRBJ2-1; 8 bases agree with TRBD2. The CDR3 has 15 residues. The V gene's germline CDR1 is GTSNPN and CDR2 SVGIG (reference sequence). Unmatched junction bases numbered 4, after V lost 0 bases and J lost 3 bases. The CDR3 DNA is TGTGCCTGGAGTGTAGCGGGGGCTTTCTACAATGAGCAGTTCTTC. Amino acids: CAWSVAGAFYNEQFF.

The chain has TRBV2 and TRBJ2-7; 7 nucleotides match TRBD1. The CDR3 extends over 14 amino acids. Trimming took 6 bases from V and 3 from J; bases not matched to a gene: 8. Germline loops: CDR1 SNHLY, CDR2 FYNNEI. This chain's CDR3 is CASRPDREFYEQYF. The CDR3 nucleotides read TGTGCCAGCAGGCCAGACAGGGAGTTCTACGAGCAGTACTTC.

This clone was detected only once. The chain has TRBV7-9 and TRBJ2-3; 12 nucleotides match TRBD1. Germline CDR1 reads SEHNR; CDR2 reads FQNEAQ (reference sequence). With 1 base clipped from V and 5 bases from J, the junction kept 4 bases outside the gene matches. There are 16 residues in the CDR3. In nucleotides, the CDR3 is TGTGCCAGCAGCTTAGGAGGGACAGGGGGCGTAGATACGCAGTATTTT. Its protein is CASSLGGTGGVDTQYF.

The chain recombines TRBV14 with TRBJ1-2; D not certain. V dropped 2 bases and J dropped 3 bases, with 10 bases sitting between them. CDR3 length: 14 amino acids. Germline V gene data show CDR1 as SGHDN and CDR2 as FVKESK. The CDR3 DNA reads as TGTGCCAGCAGCCAAATCCTGGCGGACTATGGCTACACCTTC. The encoded protein is CASSQILADYGYTF.

The chain combines TRBV11-3 with TRBJ2-7, with D uncertain. The V gene's germline CDR1 is SGHNT and CDR2 YENEEA. The CDR3 has 11 residues. V lost 3 bases and J lost 4, with 4 bases in between. CDR3 in amino acids: CASSFSYEQYF. CDR3 DNA sequence: TGTGCCAGCAGCTTTTCTTACGAGCAGTACTTC.